Below are 28 T cell receptor beta chains sequenced from a single sample in a study of siplizumab effects on memory and regulatory T cells (dated by TCRdb to between 2017 and 2020). The library was generated by the immunoSEQ multiplex PCR assay. Entries here come from immuneACCESS through TCRdb and include only in-frame sequences with V and J called. Some clones fail to appear in such tables; in the studies checked, an unresolved V gene covers under half of the shortfall, and the cause of the remainder is unknown. The sample has approximately 94,000 clones on record, more than 90% of them singletons. Under 0.15% of the sample is taken by the ten largest. The specimen was CD4+ T cells sorted from blood. These receptors were obtained from a human donor in good health.

The chain joins TRBV4-3 to TRBJ2-5; D is possibly TRBD1 or TRBD2 (5 bases each). The CDR3 sequence is 14 residues long. CDR1 LGHNA and CDR2 YSLEER come from the germline V gene. The V end was cut by 3 bases, the J end by 1 base, with 9 bases between. CDR3 sequence reads: CASSQGDSQETQYF. CDR3 bases: TGCGCCAGCAGCCAGGGAGACAGCCAAGAGACCCAGTACTTC.

The V gene is TRBV5-6, the J gene TRBJ1-4, with D possibly matching TRBD1 (6 bases). Germline CDR1 SGHDT, CDR2 YYEEEE. The germline V and J ends were trimmed by 1 base and 4 bases, with 11 bases remaining between them. The CDR3 has 15 residues. In DNA form, the CDR3 reads TGTGCCAGCAGCTTGCGAGGGGGTTTTAATGAAAAACTGTTTTTT. Translation gives CASSLRGGFNEKLFF. Using reference TRBV5-6 and TRBJ1-4 for the parts outside the CDR3, the full variable domain is DAGVTQSPTHLIKTRGQQVTLRCSPKSGHDTVSWYQQALGQGPQFIFQYYEEEERQRGNFPDRFSGHQFPNYSSELNVNALLLGDSALYLCASSLRGGFNEKLFFGSGTQLSVL.

J is TRBJ2-3 and V is TRBV6-5; D might be TRBD2 (5 bases). Per germline, CDR1 MNHEY and CDR2 SVGAGI. V lost 2 bases and J 1 base, leaving 13 bases between the germline ends. The CDR3 runs to 16 residues. In nucleotides, the CDR3 is TGTGCCAGCAGTTACGGGAGAGGGTCTCGCACAGATACGCAGTATTTT. Its protein product is CASSYGRGSRTDTQYF.

The rearrangement joins TRBV30 to TRBJ1-4; the D gene is possibly TRBD1 (5 bases). CDR1 and CDR2 from the germline V gene are GTSNPN and SVGIG (reference sequence). CDR3 length equals 13 residues. V lost 4 bases, J lost 1 base, and 7 bases lay in between. The CDR3 reads CAWTGGTNEKLFF. The CDR3 region has the DNA TGTGCCTGGACCGGGGGAACTAATGAAAAACTGTTTTTT.

The rearrangement uses TRBV5-1 and TRBJ1-1, with D uncertain. V was shortened by 2 bases and J by 1 base, with 6 bases between the two germline ends. Per the germline V gene, CDR1 is SGHRS and CDR2 is YFSETQ. The CDR3 totals 13 residues. CDR3 sequence (DNA): TGCGCCAGCAGCTTTCAGAAGAACACTGAAGCTTTCTTT. Amino acid sequence: CASSFQKNTEAFF. Combining the CDR3 with reference TRBV5-1 and TRBJ1-1 gives the whole variable domain KAGVTQTPRYLIKTRGQQVTLSCSPISGHRSVSWYQQTPGQGLQFLFEYFSETQRNKGNFPGRFSGRQFSNSRSEMNVSTLELGDSALYLCASSFQKNTEAFFGQGTRLTVV.

This clone was observed once. The chain joins TRBV2 to TRBJ2-3; 11 bases are shared with TRBD2. Trimming removed 3 bases from V and 2 bases from J; junction bases left unmatched: 10. Per germline, CDR1 SNHLY and CDR2 FYNNEI. This CDR3 has 18 residues. The CDR3 DNA is TGTGCCAGCAGTGATCTCTGGATAGCGGGGGGGCCCACAGATACGCAGTATTTT. Translated: CASSDLWIAGGPTDTQYF.

This clone was counted only a few times. The CDR3 region is CASSPRVGTEAFF. CDR3 nucleotides: TGTGCCAGCAGCCCCCGAGTTGGCACTGAAGCTTTCTTT. V gene TRBV11-2 combines with J gene TRBJ1-1; no reliable D call. The CDR3 consists of 13 residues. Trimming shortened V by 5 bases and J by 4 bases, and 11 bases separated the two germline ends. CDR1 is SGHAT, CDR2 FQNNGV, per germline.

The genes are TRBV28 and TRBJ2-2, with TRBD1 as a possible D gene (5 bases). The CDR3 runs to 14 residues. From germline, CDR1 is MDHEN and CDR2 SYDVKM. V gave up 4 bases and J gave up 5 bases, with 11 bases separating them. The CDR3 loop reads CASSYGPGTGELFF. The CDR3 region has the DNA TGTGCCAGCAGTTATGGGCCAGGGACCGGGGAGCTGTTTTTT.

This sequence joins TRBV7-9 and TRBJ1-1; the D gene is possibly TRBD1 (5 bases). CDR3 length: 15 residues. In germline, CDR1 is SEHNR, CDR2 FQNEAQ (reference sequence). The germline V and J ends were trimmed by 6 bases and 0 bases, with 14 bases remaining between them. Written as DNA, the CDR3 is TGTGCCAGCAGTCCTCGTGGGGGTCTGAACACTGAAGCTTTCTTT. Translation: CASSPRGGLNTEAFF.

The chain couples TRBV18 to TRBJ2-5; D may be TRBD2 (5 bases). This CDR3 is 14 amino acids long. Trimming cost V 4 bases and J 5 bases, with 14 bases left between them. CDR1 is KGHSH, CDR2 LQKENI, per germline. CDR3 protein: CASSLSPEAETQYF. CDR3 nucleotide sequence: TGTGCCAGCTCACTCTCCCCGGAGGCGGAGACCCAGTACTTC.

The J gene is TRBJ1-4, the V gene TRBV15; 7 positions agree with TRBD1. This CDR3 region has 16 residues. Germline CDR1 reads LNHNV; CDR2 reads YYDKDF (reference sequence). Unmatched junction bases numbered 8, after V lost 5 bases and J lost 2 bases. CDR3 residues: CATSPRDRSTNEKLFF. The CDR3, as DNA: TGTGCCACCAGCCCAAGGGACAGATCTACTAATGAAAAACTGTTTTTT.

The count of this clone is one. The chain combines TRBV7-2 with TRBJ1-2; D is perhaps TRBD1 (5 bases). Trimming took off 5 bases at V and 4 bases at J, with 14 bases between the two ends. CDR3 size: 14 residues. Germline V gene lookup returns CDR1 SGHTA and CDR2 FQGNSA. CDR3 protein: CASSAGPGGYGYTF. CDR3 DNA sequence: TGTGCCAGCAGCGCGGGACCCGGCGGCTATGGCTACACCTTC. Drawing the rest from reference TRBV7-2 and TRBJ1-2, the complete variable domain is GAGVSQSPSNKVTEKGKDVELRCDPISGHTALYWYRQSLGQGLEFLIYFQGNSAPDKSGLPSDRFSAERTGGSVSTLTIQRTQQEDSAVYLCASSAGPGGYGYTFGSGTRLTVV.

CDR3 in amino acids: CASSRTGGMKFF. The CDR3, as DNA: TGTGCCAGCAGCCGGACAGGGGGGATGAAGTTCTTC. The chain has TRBV5-6 and TRBJ2-1; 10 nucleotides align to TRBD1. With 4 bases clipped from V and 14 bases from J, the junction kept 6 bases outside the gene matches. The CDR3 runs to 12 residues. CDR1 is SGHDT, CDR2 YYEEEE, per germline.

The chain is built from TRBV21-1 and TRBJ2-1; the table's D call of TRBD2 was not tested on the DNA. TRBV21-1 is termed a pseudogene. The CDR3 has 18 residues. Here the CDR3 DNA reads TGTGCCAGCAGCAAAGAGGAAGCTCAGCGGGGTGGGTTCGATGAGCAGTTCTTC. Residues: CASSKEEAQRGGFDEQFF.

This rearrangement joins TRBV2 to TRBJ1-2; unclear D gene. Germline-derived CDR1 and CDR2 are SNHLY and FYNNEI. Trimming stripped 7 bases from V and 2 bases from J, with 11 bases between. CDR3 length: 13 residues. DNA for the CDR3: TGTGCCAGCACCCGAGCGGAAAACTATGGCTACACCTTC. Its translation is CASTRAENYGYTF.

In this sample, this clone turned up once. The chain employs TRBV4-1 and TRBJ2-1; 9 bases map to TRBD1. CDR1 and CDR2 (germline): MGHRA, YSYEKL. CDR3 length: 13 residues. After removal of 8 bases from V and 5 bases from J, the junction contained 4 bases not matched to a gene. In DNA, the CDR3 is TGCGCCAGCGGGACAGGGATCAACAATGAGCAGTTCTTC. Translating it yields CASGTGINNEQFF.

This clone has a single count. The genes are TRBV19 and TRBJ1-3; D gene unclear. The CDR3 sequence is 17 residues long. Germline CDR1 LNHDA, CDR2 SQIVND (reference sequence). With 5 bases removed from V and 1 base from J, the gap between germline ends came to 18 bases. This CDR3 is CASSHRTGVQSGNTIYF. DNA of the CDR3: TGTGCCAGTAGTCACCGGACCGGAGTCCAGTCTGGAAACACCATATATTTT.

The chain couples TRBV7-3 to TRBJ2-3, with D possibly being TRBD1 (8 bases). This CDR3 has 13 amino acids. Germline CDR1 SGHTA, CDR2 FQGTGA. Between the trimmed V and J ends, which lost 4 bases and 7 bases, there was a span of 12 bases. The CDR3 reads CASSSQGGNTQYF. In DNA, the CDR3 is TGTGCCAGCAGCTCACAGGGGGGGAATACGCAGTATTTT.

The genes are TRBV23-1 and TRBJ1-1, with D possibly TRBD1 on 5 matching bases. TRBV23-1 is given ORF status, its function remaining uncertain. This CDR3 is built from 17 residues. The V gene lost 2 bases and the J gene lost 1 base, with 17 bases spanning the gap. The CDR3 sequence is CASSQTSGLTQNTEAFF. Written as DNA, the CDR3 is TGCGCCAGCAGTCAAACCTCGGGACTCACTCAGAACACTGAAGCTTTCTTT.

V gene TRBV19 combines with J gene TRBJ1-1; D is perhaps TRBD1 (5 bases). CDR1 is LNHDA, CDR2 SQIVND, per germline (reference sequence). The CDR3 spans 15 residues. V was trimmed by 6 bases and J by 1 base, leaving 15 bases between them. For the CDR3, the DNA is TGTGCCAGTAGCCTCGGGGGGAGGGGGAACACTGAAGCTTTCTTT. Its protein is CASSLGGRGNTEAFF.

V and J are TRBV10-3 and TRBJ1-3; D gene unclear. The ends were cut back, 8 bases at V and 0 bases at J, with 14 bases in the middle. The CDR3 contains 15 residues. Germline V CDR1 and CDR2: ENHRY, SYGVKD. CDR3 coding DNA: TGTGCCATCGGTTACAGCGGATACTCTGGAAACACCATATATTTT. Its protein product is CAIGYSGYSGNTIYF.

This chain uses TRBV4-1 with TRBJ1-5; 9 bases are a match to TRBD1. The CDR3 extends over 17 amino acids. Germline V gene lookup returns CDR1 MGHRA and CDR2 YSYEKL. The V segment lost 6 bases and the J segment 1 base; nucleotides outside the gene matches: 10. The CDR3 nucleotides read TGCGCCAGCAGGAACTTGACAGGGGGAAGAAGCAATCAGCCCCAGCATTTT. Encoded protein: CASRNLTGGRSNQPQHF.

This clone occurred a few times. The chain employs TRBV27 and TRBJ1-5; D unclear. The V end lost 0 bases, the J end lost 7 bases, and 13 bases lay between the germline ends. CDR1 is MNHEY, CDR2 SMNVEV, per germline (reference sequence). The CDR3 covers 15 residues. The CDR3 spells CASSLSMAAPQPQHF. The CDR3 DNA reads as TGTGCCAGCAGTTTATCGATGGCAGCACCCCAGCCCCAGCATTTT.

This clone was recorded once. V is TRBV28 and J is TRBJ2-3; 7 bases are shared with TRBD2. This CDR3 contains 16 residues. V was pared by 4 bases and J by 0 bases, with 7 bases of the junction left unmatched. Germline CDR1 MDHEN, CDR2 SYDVKM. The CDR3 region has the DNA TGTGCCAGCAGTTCCCCTGGGGGGGGGAGCACAGATACGCAGTATTTT. As protein: CASSSPGGGSTDTQYF.

The V gene is TRBV7-2, the J gene TRBJ2-3, with 8 nucleotides matching TRBD2. The CDR3 totals 16 residues. The V gene's germline CDR1 is SGHTA and CDR2 FQGNSA. With V trimmed by 2 bases and J by 0 bases, 4 bases remained unmatched. The CDR3, as DNA: TGTGCCAGCAGCTTATCGGGGGGGTTTAGCACAGATACGCAGTATTTT. Encoded protein: CASSLSGGFSTDTQYF.

The chain links TRBV19 to TRBJ2-7; TRBD1 matches at 7 bases. Germline V CDR1 and CDR2: LNHDA, SQIVND (reference sequence). The CDR3 runs to 14 residues. The junction had 10 bases not matched to a gene; V was cut back by 4 bases and J by 7 bases. The CDR3 reads CASSTTGAPGEQYF. Here the CDR3 DNA reads TGTGCCAGTAGTACAACAGGGGCGCCGGGGGAGCAGTACTTC. Combining the CDR3 with reference TRBV19 and TRBJ2-7 gives the whole variable domain DGGITQSPKYLFRKEGQNVTLSCEQNLNHDAMYWYRQDPGQGLRLIYYSQIVNDFQKGDIAEGYSVSREKKESFPLTVTSAQKNPTAFYLCASSTTGAPGEQYFGPGTRLTVT.

This clone was recorded once. The CDR3 protein is CASSDGGYGYTF. As DNA, the CDR3 is TGTGCCAGCAGTGACGGGGGATATGGCTACACCTTC. This chain uses TRBV25-1 with TRBJ1-2, with D perhaps matching TRBD1 (5 bases). Germline V gene sequence: CDR1 MGHDK, CDR2 SYGVNS. This CDR3 has 12 amino acids. The germline V and J ends were trimmed by 3 bases and 5 bases, with 7 bases remaining between them.

The CDR3, as DNA: TGTGCCAGCGGAGACCCACCTCTAACCCCCCAGTACTTC. Translation gives CASGDPPLTPQYF. The J gene is TRBJ2-5, the V gene TRBV7-3; no firm D call. The V and J ends lost 8 bases and 9 bases respectively, with 19 bases between them. This CDR3 contains 13 residues. The germline V gene encodes CDR1 SGHTA and CDR2 FQGTGA. Using reference TRBV7-3 and TRBJ2-5 for the parts outside the CDR3, the full variable domain is GAGVSQTPSNKVTEKGKYVELRCDPISGHTALYWYRQSLGQGPEFLIYFQGTGAADDSGLPNDRFFAVRPEGSVSTLKIQRTERGDSAVYLCASGDPPLTPQYFGPGTRLLVL.